This T cell receptor beta chain was obtained from a study of blood T cell repertoires in COVID-19. Study as a whole: Sites in the United States, Italy and Spain provided acute and convalescent COVID-19 samples. Sources were T cells, B-cell-depleted T cells, or PBMCs; the material itself was cDNA or gDNA.

Clones were read by immunoSEQ multiplex PCR, and TCRdb kept only the in-frame ones, dropping some. The data hold 70,000 or so clones, with just over 85% observed a single time. Deletions cut 5 bases from V and 3 bases from J, with 13 bases between. This CDR3 region has 14 residues. CDR1 is MGHRA, CDR2 YSYEKL, per germline. The chain uses TRBV4-1 and TRBJ1-1; no clear D. This clonotype originated in a man in his 70s with active or convalescent COVID-19. The sequencing input was peripheral blood. The chain's CDR3 is CASSDIGRDTEAFF. As DNA, the CDR3 is TGCGCCAGCAGCGATATAGGGAGGGACACTGAAGCTTTCTTT.